A single sample gave rise to the 19 T cell receptor beta chains below, sequenced in a study of identical twins. TCRdb re-derived calls from the 5' RACE reads in MiXCR, one entry per CDR3 protein. The sample contains 700,000 to 950,000 distinct CDR3 sequences, 9% to 15% of which appear only once. This sample also belongs to another study, concerning yellow fever vaccine responses in identical twins.

The sample comprised PBMCs. The receptors were sampled from a woman younger than 35 in good health.

Turning to this clonotype: A much larger clone is a single base away; this may be a read error. The chain uses TRBV7-9 and TRBJ2-5, with D uncertain. This CDR3 contains 11 residues. V was shortened by 5 bases and J by 5 bases, with 6 bases between the two germline ends. Per the germline V gene, CDR1 is SEHNR and CDR2 is FQNEAQ (reference sequence). As DNA, the CDR3 is TGTGCCAGCAGCCCCACGGAGACCCAGTACTTC. It translates to CASSPTETQYF.

This clonotype was detected ten times or more. The CDR3: CASSSQAGTASIQYF. The CDR3 DNA follows: TGTGCCAGCAGCTCGCAGGCCGGGACTGCGAGCATTCAGTACTTC. V gene TRBV11-2 combines with J gene TRBJ2-4; D perhaps matches TRBD2 (6 bases). This CDR3 region has 15 residues. Germline-derived CDR1 and CDR2 are SGHAT and FQNNGV. The V end was cut by 4 bases, the J end by 9 bases, with 19 bases between.

This clonotype was detected only a few times. The chain links TRBV19 to TRBJ2-7; 10 bases agree with TRBD2. Germline CDR1 and CDR2: LNHDA and SQIVND (reference sequence). V shed 6 bases, J shed 6 bases, and the junction held 11 bases outside the gene matches. This CDR3 spans 15 amino acids. The CDR3 nucleotides read TGTGCCAGTAGCGAATGGGCTAGCGGGAGTGGCGAGCAGTACTTC. This codes for CASSEWASGSGEQYF. Complete variable domain (other parts from reference TRBV19 and TRBJ2-7): DGGITQSPKYLFRKEGQNVTLSCEQNLNHDAMYWYRQDPGQGLRLIYYSQIVNDFQKGDIAEGYSVSREKKESFPLTVTSAQKNPTAFYLCASSEWASGSGEQYFGPGTRLTVT.

This clonotype was seen a few times. The rearrangement uses TRBV20-1 and TRBJ2-2; D call uncertain. The CDR3 length is 15 residues. V was cut by 1 base and J by 5 bases, with 14 bases left in between. Germline lookup yields CDR1 DFQATT and CDR2 SNEGSKA (reference sequence). CDR3: CSARGFSGPTGELFF. As DNA, the CDR3 is TGCAGTGCTAGAGGCTTCTCTGGGCCAACCGGGGAGCTGTTTTTT.

The chain couples TRBV28 to TRBJ2-3; a weak D match, TRBD2 (6 bases). V lost 4 bases and J 2 bases, leaving 25 bases between the germline ends. The V gene's germline CDR1 is MDHEN and CDR2 SYDVKM. The CDR3 is 19 residues long. Here the CDR3 DNA reads TGTGCCAGCAGTTCAGCTCACTCGCCTGAGCGGGCCCCCACAGATACGCAGTATTTT. Translation gives CASSSAHSPERAPTDTQYF.

This clonotype appeared many times. This chain connects TRBV6-5 to TRBJ1-3; no firm D call. Deletions cut 4 bases from V and 1 base from J, with 5 bases between. There are 13 residues in the CDR3. The germline V gene has CDR1 MNHEY and CDR2 SVGAGI. CDR3 region: CASSFESGNTIYF. The CDR3 DNA reads as TGTGCCAGCAGTTTCGAGTCTGGAAACACCATATATTTT.

This clonotype was observed a few times. J is TRBJ1-1 and V is TRBV13; no reliable D call. Deletions cut 5 bases from V and 1 base from J, with 8 bases between. Germline loops: CDR1 PRHDT, CDR2 FYEKMQ (reference sequence). CDR3 length equals 13 residues. This CDR3 reads CASSQTRNTEAFF. Written as DNA, the CDR3 is TGTGCCAGCAGCCAAACCCGGAACACTGAAGCTTTCTTT.

This clonotype showed up just a few times. The chain joins TRBV20-1 to TRBJ1-1, with D possibly TRBD1 on 5 matching bases. The ends were cut back, 5 bases at V and 2 bases at J, with 18 bases in the middle. The CDR3 runs 15 residues. Germline V gives CDR1 DFQATT, CDR2 SNEGSKA (reference sequence). Here the CDR3 DNA reads TGCAGTGCTCACGACCCGGGACGAAAAAACACTGAAGCTTTCTTT. The encoded protein is CSAHDPGRKNTEAFF.

DNA of the CDR3: TGCAGCGGTCTGGGGGCCACAACCTACAATGAGCAGTTCTTC. Protein sequence: CSGLGATTYNEQFF. The chain recombines TRBV29-1 with TRBJ2-1, with a tentative D call TRBD1 (6 bases). Germline CDR1 reads SQVTM; CDR2 reads ANQGSEA. This CDR3 is built from 14 residues. Deletions cut 7 bases from V and 2 bases from J, with 15 bases between.

This clonotype was counted a few times. The chain recombines TRBV28 with TRBJ2-7; the D gene could be TRBD1 or TRBD2 (5 bases each). The CDR3 contains 13 residues. Germline CDR1 MDHEN, CDR2 SYDVKM. Between the trimmed V and J ends, which lost 4 bases and 5 bases, there was a span of 12 bases. CDR3 amino acids: CASSSSRGHEQYF. DNA for the CDR3: TGTGCCAGCAGTTCGTCGAGGGGCCACGAGCAGTACTTC.

V and J are TRBV9 and TRBJ1-3; D gene ambiguous. Germline assignment: CDR1 SGDLS and CDR2 YYNGEE. The CDR3 runs 16 residues. The V end lost 3 bases, the J end lost 0 bases, and 13 bases lay between the germline ends. CDR3 bases: TGTGCCAGCAGCGCGGCAGACTCTAGCTCTGGAAACACCATATATTTT. Its translation is CASSAADSSSGNTIYF.

This clonotype has only a few counts. The rearrangement uses TRBV5-1 and TRBJ1-4, with 7 bases that match TRBD1. Germline V gene data show CDR1 as SGHRS and CDR2 as YFSETQ. The CDR3 loop spans 15 amino acids. V shed 4 bases and J 4 bases; nucleotides not matched to a gene: 7. The CDR3 DNA is TGCGCCAGCAGCGCCGGACAGGCCAATAATGAAAAACTGTTTTTT. It encodes CASSAGQANNEKLFF.

V gene TRBV2 combines with J gene TRBJ1-3; the D gene is possibly TRBD1 (6 bases). The CDR3 runs to 14 residues. The germline gives CDR1 SNHLY, CDR2 FYNNEI. V was trimmed by 6 bases and J by 0 bases, leaving 9 bases between them. The CDR3: CASRGQYSGNTIYF. Written as DNA, the CDR3 is TGTGCCAGCAGAGGACAGTACTCTGGAAACACCATATATTTT.

J is TRBJ2-1 and V is TRBV20-1; D is possibly TRBD2 (6 bases). CDR1 and CDR2 from the germline V gene are DFQATT and SNEGSKA (reference sequence). The CDR3 runs 13 residues. Trimming left V 3 bases short and J 8 bases short, with 14 bases between. The CDR3 loop is CSASRGSFDEQFF. The CDR3 DNA is TGCAGTGCTAGCCGGGGGAGTTTTGATGAGCAGTTCTTC.

The V gene is TRBV28, the J gene TRBJ2-7, with TRBD1 matching over 9 bases. J was trimmed by 4 bases and V by 6 bases; bases with no gene match: 4. Germline lookup yields CDR1 MDHEN and CDR2 SYDVKM. This CDR3 has 13 residues. CDR3: CASRLQGAYEQYV. CDR3 nucleotide sequence: TGTGCCAGCAGGTTACAGGGGGCTTACGAGCAGTACGTC.

This clonotype occurred a few times. V usage is TRBV6-1 and J usage is TRBJ2-3; D gene unclear. The V end was cut by 4 bases, the J end by 8 bases, with 7 bases between. The CDR3 length is 11 residues. Germline V gene sequence: CDR1 MNHNS, CDR2 SASEGT. The DNA of the CDR3 is TGTGCCAGCAGTGCCACCGGTACGCAGTATTTT. Protein: CASSATGTQYF.

The J gene is TRBJ1-3, the V gene TRBV7-2; no reliable D call. Germline lookup yields CDR1 SGHTA and CDR2 FQGNSA. The CDR3 has 13 residues. V gave up 2 bases and J gave up 3 bases, with 5 bases separating them. CDR3 in amino acids: CASSLWVGNTIYF. The DNA of the CDR3 is TGTGCCAGCAGCTTATGGGTTGGAAACACCATATATTTT.

The V call is TRBV24-1, the J call TRBJ2-2; D is unresolved. This CDR3 comprises 17 residues. Germline CDR1 is KGHDR and CDR2 is SFDVKD. V shed 2 bases and J shed 2 bases, with 14 bases lying between them. CDR3 nucleotides: TGTGCCACCAGTGATTGGAACACCCTAATAAACACCGGGGAGCTGTTTTTT. Translated: CATSDWNTLINTGELFF.

Many counts were recorded for this clonotype. The chain couples TRBV5-1 to TRBJ2-3; D gene unclear. The CDR3 runs to 13 residues. Trimming took off 4 bases at V and 0 bases at J, with 6 bases between the two ends. The germline V gene encodes CDR1 SGHRS and CDR2 YFSETQ. The CDR3 sequence: CASSTDSTDTQYF. The CDR3 coding sequence is TGCGCCAGCAGCACCGACAGCACAGATACGCAGTATTTT.